This TCR beta chain stems from a study of cytomegalovirus exposure and HLA in healthy donors. Overall study: The same platform as the 666 first-cohort repertoires was used for the 120 validation repertoires, a later analysis reported.

The CDR3 extends over 13 amino acids. CDR1 SGHRS and CDR2 YFSETQ come from the germline V gene. V lost 1 base to trimming and J lost 6 bases, with 8 bases between them. Remarks on this clone: The antigen remains undetermined.

Measured with immunoSEQ multiplex PCR; TCRdb has only the in-frame clones, and not every one. The sample yields about 74,000 clones, 94% seen once. Findings of the study overall: Reportedly, diagnosis of cytomegalovirus status by the classifier showed high specificity and sensitivity. The study listed 164 cytomegalovirus-associated TCR beta chains.

The chain combines TRBV5-1 with TRBJ2-1; weak D call: TRBD2 (6 bases). Sequences were obtained from PBMCs. The origin of this receptor is a man between 18 and 29 years old in good health and CMV-seropositive. The CDR3 reads CASSLLGGNEQFF. The CDR3 nucleotides are TGCGCCAGCAGCTTGTTGGGGGGCAATGAGCAGTTCTTC.